This section outlines one T cell receptor beta chain sequence together with its context. Its target is unknown. This record belongs to a study of cytomegalovirus exposure and HLA in healthy donors. Whole-study results and caveats: Earlier results showed most TCR beta V segments being productive about 87% or about 30% of the time. In a later analysis, TCR beta V- and J-gene trimming showed a link to a missense DCLRE1C variant. Roughly uniform sequencing depth across donors was assumed, possibly incorrectly.

Germline CDR1 and CDR2: SGHTA and FQGNSA. The J segment lost 3 bases and the V segment lost 3 bases, leaving 7 bases of the junction unmatched. This CDR3 is built from 15 residues. The PCR ran on 60 Vbeta and 13 Jbeta primers. This table comes from immunoSEQ multiplex PCR, and its TCRdb copy is limited to in-frame clones, with some not included. The sample lists approximately 79,000 clones, roughly 80% seen once, with less than 25% in the top ten. The sequence came from a woman in her thirties or forties in good health and CMV-seropositive. The chain is built from TRBV7-2 and TRBJ2-7, with 8 bases matching TRBD1. Sequencing was done on a sample of PBMCs. CDR3 loop: CASSLFGQGYYEQYF. The CDR3 nucleotides are TGTGCCAGCAGCTTGTTTGGACAGGGCTACTACGAGCAGTACTTC.